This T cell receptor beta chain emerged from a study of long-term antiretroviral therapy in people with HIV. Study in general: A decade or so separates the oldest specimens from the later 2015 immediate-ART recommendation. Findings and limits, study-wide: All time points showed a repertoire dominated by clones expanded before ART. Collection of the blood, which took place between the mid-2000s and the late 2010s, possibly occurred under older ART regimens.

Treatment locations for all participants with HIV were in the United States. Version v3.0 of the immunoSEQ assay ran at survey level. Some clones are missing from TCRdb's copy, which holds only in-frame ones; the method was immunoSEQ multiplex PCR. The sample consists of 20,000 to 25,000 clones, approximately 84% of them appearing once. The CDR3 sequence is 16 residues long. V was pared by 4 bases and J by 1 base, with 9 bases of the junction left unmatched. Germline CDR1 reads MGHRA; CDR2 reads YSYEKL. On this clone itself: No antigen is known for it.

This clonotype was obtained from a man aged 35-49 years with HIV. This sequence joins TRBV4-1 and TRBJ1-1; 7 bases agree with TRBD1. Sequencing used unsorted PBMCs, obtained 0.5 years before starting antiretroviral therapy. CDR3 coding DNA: TGCGCCAGCAGCCTTGGGACAGCCTTACCGAACACTGAAGCTTTCTTT. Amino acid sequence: CASSLGTALPNTEAFF.